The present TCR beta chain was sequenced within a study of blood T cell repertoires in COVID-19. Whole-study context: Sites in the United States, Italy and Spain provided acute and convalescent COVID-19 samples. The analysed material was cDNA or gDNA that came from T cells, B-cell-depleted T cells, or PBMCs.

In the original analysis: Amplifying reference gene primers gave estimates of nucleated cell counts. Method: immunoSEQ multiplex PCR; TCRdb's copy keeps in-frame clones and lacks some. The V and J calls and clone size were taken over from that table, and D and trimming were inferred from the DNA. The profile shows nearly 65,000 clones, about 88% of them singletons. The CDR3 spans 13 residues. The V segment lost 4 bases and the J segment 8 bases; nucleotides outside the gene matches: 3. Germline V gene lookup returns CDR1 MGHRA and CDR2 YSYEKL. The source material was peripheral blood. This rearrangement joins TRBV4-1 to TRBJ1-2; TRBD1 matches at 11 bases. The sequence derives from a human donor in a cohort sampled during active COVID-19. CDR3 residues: CASSPGQGGGYTF. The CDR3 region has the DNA TGCGCCAGCAGCCCGGGACAGGGGGGAGGCTACACCTTC.